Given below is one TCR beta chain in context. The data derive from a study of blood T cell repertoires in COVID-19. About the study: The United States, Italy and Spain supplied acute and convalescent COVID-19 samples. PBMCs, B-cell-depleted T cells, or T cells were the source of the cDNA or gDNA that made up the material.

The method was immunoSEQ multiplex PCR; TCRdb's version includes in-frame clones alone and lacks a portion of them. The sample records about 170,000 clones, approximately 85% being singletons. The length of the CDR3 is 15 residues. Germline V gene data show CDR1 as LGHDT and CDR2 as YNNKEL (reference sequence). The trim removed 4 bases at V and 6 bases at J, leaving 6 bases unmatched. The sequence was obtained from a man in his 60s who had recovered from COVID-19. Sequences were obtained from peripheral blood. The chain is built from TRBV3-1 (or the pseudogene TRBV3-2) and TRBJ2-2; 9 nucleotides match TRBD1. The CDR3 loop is CASSPGTGLAGELFF. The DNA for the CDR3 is TGTGCCAGCAGCCCCGGGACAGGGTTAGCCGGGGAGCTGTTTTTT.